This section outlines one T cell receptor beta chain sequence together with its context. Germline loops: CDR1 MDHEN, CDR2 SYDVKM. The V end was cut by 5 bases, the J end by 8 bases, with 15 bases between. This CDR3 has 14 amino acids. The entry originates in a study of CD8 T cells in Susac syndrome. An amount of RNA that ranged from about 0.45 to 1 ug was reverse transcribed with random hexamers. TCRdb called the immunoSEQ multiplex PCR reads again in MiXCR, with one record for every CDR3 protein. The repertoire holds 130,000 or so distinct CDR3 sequences, with around nine tenths as singletons. This chain uses TRBV28 with TRBJ1-4, with D perhaps matching TRBD1 (6 bases). This receptor was identified in a human donor with multiple sclerosis. The source material was CD8+ T cells from PBMCs. The CDR3 protein is CASSPGTSHEKLFF. The CDR3 nucleotides read TGTGCCAGCAGTCCCGGGACATCCCACGAAAAACTGTTTTTT.